The clone carrying this TCR beta chain occurred once. Its specificity is not known. This sample was taken from a study of OX40 agonist ivuxolimab in advanced cancers. Study-wide background: Prior checkpoint blockade (anti-PD-1, anti-PD-L1 or anti-CTLA-4) was permitted; approximately 41% had it.

TCRdb keeps only in-frame clones here, not all; method: immunoSEQ multiplex PCR. Found here are roughly 80,000 clones, 90% of them singletons; the top ten hold around 0.7%. Germline V gene data show CDR1 as SGHKS and CDR2 as YYEKEE (reference sequence). After removal of 4 bases from V and 1 base from J, the junction contained 12 bases not matched to a gene. CDR3 length: 17 residues. Study-wide points: The study found that CD8+ T cells averaged more expanded clones than CD4+.

The chain is built from TRBV5-5 and TRBJ1-1; TRBD1 matches at 8 bases. This receptor was obtained from an adult with an advanced solid tumor such as melanoma, head and neck, liver or kidney cancer. Material: CD4+ or CD8+ T cells sorted from blood, obtained in a trial of the OX40 agonist ivuxolimab. In DNA form, the CDR3 reads TGTGCCAGCAGCCCACACGCTAGACAGGGGACGAACACTGAAGCTTTCTTT. It yields the protein CASSPHARQGTNTEAFF.